The rows below give T cell receptor beta chains drawn from one sample of a study of Ad26.COV2.S vaccination and SARS-CoV-2 variants. Libraries were prepared by immunoSEQ multiplex PCR; TCRdb keeps only in-frame clonotypes and omits some of them. The sample yields roughly 380,000 clones, around nine tenths seen once. Sequenced material: peripheral blood, taken in a trial of Ad26.COV2.S vaccine versus placebo. Receptors were obtained from a person aged 18-60 years who received the Ad26.COV2.S COVID-19 vaccine or a placebo. The CDR3 runs from the conserved cysteine through the conserved F or W. The D gene is left open where the match is weak. Clone sizes are given selectively: once, few, many, or a class where the clone is expanded.

NA,TRBV7-9,TRBJ1-1,NA,TGTGCCAGCAGCTTGGGTTGGGAGTCCCCACTTGAAGCTTTCTTT,CASSLGWESPLEAFF
NA,TRBV19,TRBJ1-5,NA,TGTGCCAGTACCCTTGGGAGGGAATGGGGCAATCAGCCCCAGCATTTT,CASTLGREWGNQPQHF
few,TRBV24-1,TRBJ2-2,TRBD2,TGTGCCACCAGTCCCGGGGGGGGCACCGGGGAGCTGTTTTTT,CATSPGGGTGELFF
NA,TRBV5-6,TRBJ1-2,NA,TGTGCCAGCAGCTTTTCATGGGACAATGGGGATGGCTACACCTTC,CASSFSWDNGDGYTF
NA,TRBV4-1,TRBJ2-2,TRBD1,TGCGCCAGCAGCCAAGGGACAGGGAACGGGGAGCTGTTTTTT,CASSQGTGNGELFF
once,TRBV19,TRBJ2-1,NA,TGTGCCAGTACCCTGGGAGGGGGCTACAATGAGCAGTTCTTC,CASTLGGGYNEQFF
NA,TRBV7-9,TRBJ1-1,TRBD1,TGTGCCAGCAGTTCCGGACAGGGCCCTGAAGCTTTCTTT,CASSSGQGPEAFF
NA,TRBV19,TRBJ2-5,NA,TGTGCCAGTTTGGGAGGGGGGATGCAGACCCAGTACTTC,CASLGGGMQTQYF
once,TRBV7-2,TRBJ1-4,NA,TGTGCCAGCACCTTCCCGGGTACAGGAGGTGAAAAACTGTTTTTT,CASTFPGTGGEKLFF
NA,TRBV6-5,TRBJ1-1,TRBD1,TGTGCCAGCATCCAGGGGGCGGCGAACACTGAAGCTTTCTTT,CASIQGAANTEAFF
NA,TRBV5-1,TRBJ2-3,NA,TGCGCCAGCAGCTTGCAGGGTCCAGGGGTAGATACGCAGTATTTT,CASSLQGPGVDTQYF
NA,TRBV29-1,TRBJ2-7,NA,TGCAGCGCCTCGGACGGGGGCCTAGGATACGAGCAGTACTTC,CSASDGGLGYEQYF
NA,TRBV30,TRBJ1-2,TRBD1,TGTGCCTGGAGTGTTAGGGACAGGAACTATGGCTACACCTTC,CAWSVRDRNYGYTF
NA,TRBV6-5,TRBJ2-7,TRBD2,TGTGCCAGCAGAAGCGGGGGGTCCTTTGGAGAGCAGTACTTC,CASRSGGSFGEQYF
NA,TRBV28,TRBJ2-7,NA,TGTGCCAGCAGTTCTTACAGCACCTACGAGCAGTACTTC,CASSSYSTYEQYF
once,TRBV18,TRBJ1-2,NA,TGTGCCAGCTCACCAGGAAGTAACTATGGCTACACCTTC,CASSPGSNYGYTF
NA,TRBV15,TRBJ1-5,NA,TGTGCCACCAGCAGACCCCGGGAGAGGCAGCATTTT,CATSRPRERQHF
NA,TRBV7-9,TRBJ1-1,NA,TGTGCCAGCAGCTTAGGGTCGTTAGTGAACACTGAAGCTTTCTTT,CASSLGSLVNTEAFF
NA,TRBV4-2,TRBJ1-2,NA,TGTGCCAGCAGCCAAGAGCCGGCGACATTATCCTCAGCAAACTATGGCTACACCTTC,CASSQEPATLSSANYGYTF
NA,TRBV10-3,TRBJ2-5,NA,TGTGCCATCAGTGAACGGGGCCAGACCCAGTACTTC,CAISERGQTQYF
NA,TRBV5-6,TRBJ1-3,NA,TGTGCCAGCAGCTCGACCGAATTGACAGTCCCCACGAAATACACCATATATTTT,CASSSTELTVPTKYTIYF
NA,TRBV3-1/TRBV3-2,TRBJ2-7,NA,TGTGCCAGCAGCCAAGCATTACGACAGACTTACTACGAGCAGTACTTC,CASSQALRQTYYEQYF
NA,TRBV5-5,TRBJ1-6,NA,TGTGCCAGCAGCTTACAGGGAGTCGGTTCACCCCTCCACTTT,CASSLQGVGSPLHF
NA,TRBV11-3,TRBJ2-2,NA,TGTGCCAGCAGTCCCGGGGAGCTGTTTTTT,CASSPGELFF
NA,TRBV7-3,TRBJ1-1,TRBD1,TGTGCCAGCAGCTCACAGGGGTGGGGAGAGGGCACTGAAGCTTTCTTT,CASSSQGWGEGTEAFF
few,TRBV6-1,TRBJ1-2,TRBD1,TGTGCCAGCAGTCCGGACAGGGATGGCTACACCTTC,CASSPDRDGYTF
once,TRBV11-2,TRBJ1-1,NA,TGTGCCAGCAGCTCCTCCGGGGGGGGAGGGACTGAAGCTTTCTTT,CASSSSGGGGTEAFF
NA,TRBV6-2/TRBV6-3,TRBJ1-3,NA,TGTGCCAGCAGTTATCACCGGGGGGACGAAAACACCATATATTTT,CASSYHRGDENTIYF
NA,TRBV27,TRBJ2-7,TRBD1,TGTGCCAGCAGTCCACCAGGGGGCTACGAGCAGTACTTC,CASSPPGGYEQYF
NA,TRBV6-6,TRBJ2-3,NA,TGTGCCAGCAGTTACTCGAGAATAGGCAGGGATACGCAGTATTTT,CASSYSRIGRDTQYF
NA,TRBV5-1,TRBJ2-4,NA,TGCGCCAGCAGCTTATGGACAGAAAACATTCAGTACTTC,CASSLWTENIQYF
NA,TRBV7-2,TRBJ2-7,NA,TGTGCCAGCAGCTCCCGCGGCAGGGGTTCCTACGAGCAGTACTTC,CASSSRGRGSYEQYF
NA,TRBV7-3,TRBJ2-1,TRBD2,TGTGCCAGCAGCTTAATACGGGGGGGCCGCCATGAGCAGTTCTTC,CASSLIRGGRHEQFF
NA,TRBV5-4,TRBJ1-6,NA,TGTGCCAGCACCCAGGGTACGACCTATAATTCACCCCTCCACTTT,CASTQGTTYNSPLHF
NA,TRBV6-4,TRBJ2-2,TRBD1,TGTGCCAGCAGACCCGGGACAGGGGCCACCGGGGAGCTGTTTTTT,CASRPGTGATGELFF
NA,TRBV18,TRBJ2-4,TRBD1,TGTGCCAGCTCTCACCGGGACAGGAAAAACATTCAGTACTTC,CASSHRDRKNIQYF
NA,TRBV15,TRBJ1-1,NA,TGTGCCACCAGCAGAGTTGGACCTAACACTGAAGCTTTCTTT,CATSRVGPNTEAFF
NA,TRBV3-1/TRBV3-2,TRBJ2-3,NA,TGTGCCAGCAGCCAAGATGTAGGACAAGTCACAGATACGCAGTATTTT,CASSQDVGQVTDTQYF
few,TRBV6-5,TRBJ1-2,NA,TGTGCCAGCAGTTACTCAGGGTCTACAACAGTCTATGGCTACACCTTC,CASSYSGSTTVYGYTF
NA,TRBV6-1,TRBJ1-2,NA,TGTGCCAGCAGTGAGCAGGGGAGTACGGGAGGCTACACCTTC,CASSEQGSTGGYTF
NA,TRBV6-2/TRBV6-3,TRBJ1-6,TRBD1,TGTGCCAGCAGTTACCCCACCGGGACAGGGACCTATAATTCACCCCTCCACTTT,CASSYPTGTGTYNSPLHF
few,TRBV6-5,TRBJ1-5,NA,TGTGCCAGCAGTACCCAATTGGGTAGCAATCAGCCCCAGCATTTT,CASSTQLGSNQPQHF
NA,TRBV7-9,TRBJ2-5,NA,TGTGCCAGCAACGGCGGACAGCTCAAGAGAACCCAGTACTTC,CASNGGQLKRTQYF
NA,TRBV14,TRBJ1-2,TRBD1,TGTGCCAGCAGCGATATCGGGACAGGGTACGGTGGCTACACCTTC,CASSDIGTGYGGYTF
NA,TRBV5-6,TRBJ2-1,NA,TGTGCCAGCAGCTCGGCCGACACCTTCTCCTACAATGAGCAGTTCTTC,CASSSADTFSYNEQFF
few,TRBV2,TRBJ1-5,NA,TGTGCCAGCAGTGTTCACAGGGTAGGCAATCAGCCCCAGCATTTT,CASSVHRVGNQPQHF
NA,TRBV9,TRBJ2-7,TRBD1,TGTGCCAGCAGCTTCCGGGACAGTTTATACTACGAGCAGTACTTC,CASSFRDSLYYEQYF
NA,TRBV27,TRBJ2-7,TRBD1,TGTGCCATCGGACAGGGCGCCCACGAGCAGTACTTC,CAIGQGAHEQYF
NA,TRBV19,TRBJ2-7,NA,TGTGCCACGACGCCGGGACGGACTCGAAAGGACTTC,CATTPGRTRKDF
NA,TRBV4-3,TRBJ2-7,NA,TGCGCCAGCAGCCAAGATCGAACGGGGCTGACCTACGAGCAGTACTTC,CASSQDRTGLTYEQYF
NA,TRBV11-2,TRBJ1-1,NA,TGTGCCAGCAGCTTAGCGGAGGGGAGCACTGAAGCTTTCTTT,CASSLAEGSTEAFF
NA,TRBV10-3,TRBJ2-2,NA,TGTGCCATCAGCAAGTCTGGGTATCCCGAGGAGCTGTTTTTT,CAISKSGYPEELFF
few,TRBV18,TRBJ1-6,NA,TGTGCCAGCTCACCCGGGAATTCACCCCTCCACTTT,CASSPGNSPLHF
NA,TRBV4-1,TRBJ1-3,TRBD1,TGCGCCAGCAGCCCGAGCAGGGGGGCCTCTGGAAACACCATATATTTT,CASSPSRGASGNTIYF
NA,TRBV3-1/TRBV3-2,TRBJ1-6,TRBD1,TGTGCCAGCAGCCGACAGGGGTTCGGGTGGTCACCCCTCCACTTT,CASSRQGFGWSPLHF
NA,TRBV16,TRBJ1-5,TRBD1,TGTGCCAGCAGCCAAACAGGGGACCAGCCCCAGCATTTT,CASSQTGDQPQHF
NA,TRBV9,TRBJ2-7,NA,TGTGCCAGCAGCCCGACCCCCAGGAGTTCCTACGAGCAGTACTTC,CASSPTPRSSYEQYF
few,TRBV4-1,TRBJ2-7,NA,TGCGCCAGCAGCCAAGGCCGCAGTGCAGGGGGGTCCTACGAGCAGTACTTC,CASSQGRSAGGSYEQYF
few,TRBV4-1,TRBJ1-5,NA,TGCGCCAGCAGCCAAGGCCAGGGAGGAAGCAATCAGCCCCAGCATTTT,CASSQGQGGSNQPQHF